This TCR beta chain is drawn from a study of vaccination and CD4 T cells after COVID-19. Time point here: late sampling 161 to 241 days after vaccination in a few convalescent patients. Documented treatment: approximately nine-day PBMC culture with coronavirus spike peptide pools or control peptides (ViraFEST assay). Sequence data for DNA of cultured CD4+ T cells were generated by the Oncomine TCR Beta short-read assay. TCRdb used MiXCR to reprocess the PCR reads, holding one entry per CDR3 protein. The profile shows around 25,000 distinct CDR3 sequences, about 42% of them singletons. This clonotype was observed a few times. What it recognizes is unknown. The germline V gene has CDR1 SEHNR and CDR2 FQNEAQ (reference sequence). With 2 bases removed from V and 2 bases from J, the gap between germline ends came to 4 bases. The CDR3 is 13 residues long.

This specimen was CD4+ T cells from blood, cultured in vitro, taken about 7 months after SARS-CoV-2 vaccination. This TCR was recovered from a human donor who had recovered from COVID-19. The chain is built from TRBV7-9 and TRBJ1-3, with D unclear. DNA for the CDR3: TGTGCCAGCAGCTTAACAGCTGGAAACACCATATATTTT. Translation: CASSLTAGNTIYF.